The clone carrying this TCR beta chain was counted between two and nine times. Its antigen is still unknown. The V and J ends lost 7 bases and 1 base respectively, with 11 bases between them. The CDR3 is 13 amino acids. The V gene's germline CDR1 is ENHRY and CDR2 SYGVKD. This record comes from a study of CD8 T cells in ankylosing spondylitis. Overall study results and limits: What appeared characteristic of ankylosing spondylitis blood was a TCR beta motif of 7 or 8 highly homologous variants.

TCRdb used MiXCR to reprocess the 5' RACE reads, holding one entry per CDR3 protein. Among about 840,000 distinct CDR3 sequences listed, approximately 10% were seen once. The chain carries TRBV10-3 and TRBJ2-7; D is tentatively TRBD1 or TRBD2 (5 bases each). This receptor was identified in a male donor with ankylosing spondylitis. Sequenced sample: blood, either unsorted or a sorted T cell fraction (not recorded which). CDR3 nucleotide sequence: TGTGCCATCACCAAGAGGGGTTCCTACGAGCAGTACTTC. Translated: CAITKRGSYEQYF.